A single T cell receptor (beta chain) is shown here with its context. The antigen remains unidentified. This CDR3 has 16 residues. Per germline, CDR1 MNHNY and CDR2 SVGAGI (reference sequence). Trimming pared 5 bases from V and 0 bases from J, leaving 17 bases between. These data belong to a study of OX40 agonist ivuxolimab in advanced cancers. For the study at large: Three patients, one with hepatocellular carcinoma and two with cutaneous melanoma, responded partially. General study findings and limits: Patients who responded partially at 0.1-3.0 mg/kg showed clonal expansion ranking among the lowest. The average count of expanded clones was higher among CD8+ T cells than among CD4+.

Sequencing was performed with immunoSEQ multiplex PCR; in TCRdb, only in-frame clones are kept and a portion is missing. Of 60,000 to 95,000 clones in the sample, roughly 84% were seen once. Systemic immunosuppression or a history of autoimmune disease excluded patients. This receptor was obtained from an adult with an advanced solid tumor such as melanoma, head and neck, liver or kidney cancer. Sequenced material: CD4+ or CD8+ T cells sorted from blood, taken in a trial of the OX40 agonist ivuxolimab. This sequence joins TRBV6-6 and TRBJ2-7, with D tentatively TRBD1 (6 bases). The CDR3 DNA follows: TGTGCCAGCAGTCTACCACCACAGGGCCCCTCCTACGAGCAGTACTTC. This encodes CASSLPPQGPSYEQYF.